These T cell receptor beta chains were read from a single sample in a study of neurological immune-mediated disorders. TCRdb used MiXCR to reprocess the 5' RACE reads, holding one entry per CDR3 protein. The sample consists of roughly 98,000 distinct CDR3 sequences, roughly 13% of them appearing once. The source material was PBMCs. Every receptor here comes from a female donor with HTLV-1-associated myelopathy (HAM/TSP). CDR3s include the opening cysteine and the closing phenylalanine or tryptophan. The D gene is left open where the match is weak.

j_call v_call d_call cdr3_aa
TRBJ2-7 TRBV6-6 . CASSTPRQGHEQYF
TRBJ2-6 TRBV18 TRBD1 CASSRQGPGANVLTF
TRBJ2-7 TRBV6-6 TRBD1 CASSYSHGQESYEQYF
TRBJ2-1 TRBV12-3/TRBV12-4 . CASSFRLGGNEQFF
TRBJ2-6 TRBV4-1 . CASSQTATGANVLTF
TRBJ1-5 TRBV25-1 TRBD1 CASSPVRPGQGRHQPQHF
TRBJ2-5 TRBV7-6 . CASSLGVKETQYF
TRBJ2-3 TRBV10-3 . CAISDLDTQYF
TRBJ2-5 TRBV12-5 . CASGFFRGTVLETQYF
TRBJ1-5 TRBV20-1 . CSARTGTGQPQHF
TRBJ2-6 TRBV20-1 . CSAEDPKSGANVLTF
TRBJ2-7 TRBV6-5 . CASSRKSDSSYEQYF
TRBJ1-3 TRBV5-1 . CASSPGWGRERNTIYF
TRBJ2-7 TRBV5-1 TRBD1 CASRSGTGVDEQYF
TRBJ2-7 TRBV5-1 . CASSLGHEQYF
TRBJ1-5 TRBV6-6 . CASRVGGHNQPQHF
TRBJ1-5 TRBV10-3 . CAISESGGNQPQHF
TRBJ1-1 TRBV18 . CASSPVDSNTEAFF
TRBJ2-6 TRBV9 . CASSVDGSGANVLTF
TRBJ2-7 TRBV20-1 . CSAEPRESYEQYF
TRBJ2-2 TRBV20-1 TRBD2 CSARDQRAGGVGELFF
TRBJ2-1 TRBV10-2 TRBD2 CASSKRGGLNEQFF
TRBJ1-1 TRBV5-1 . CASSLGRGGNTEAFF
TRBJ2-7 TRBV14 . CASSQGLSYEQYF
TRBJ2-5 TRBV28 TRBD2 CASSAPGTSGVETQYF
TRBJ1-2 TRBV10-3 . CATSVVPGSASRF
TRBJ2-6 TRBV5-1 . CASSLVSGANVLTF
TRBJ1-1 TRBV5-1 . CASSLGGGGNTEAFF
TRBJ2-5 TRBV20-1 . CSAFSGGAQETQYF
TRBJ1-4 TRBV20-1 . CSASPAVNEKLFF
TRBJ2-7 TRBV29-1 . CSVEITDEQYF
TRBJ2-1 TRBV28 TRBD1 CASSRRQGEQFF
TRBJ2-3 TRBV20-1 . CSASPSVPSYTQYF
TRBJ2-2 TRBV5-1 . CASSSRGFTGELFF
TRBJ1-2 TRBV6-2/TRBV6-3 . CASSYNNYGYTF
TRBJ1-2 TRBV5-1 TRBD1 CASSLVVTGTNYGYTF
TRBJ1-1 TRBV29-1 . CSVERSRVGAFF
TRBJ2-3 TRBV5-1 TRBD2 CASSRERGGFADTQYF
TRBJ2-2 TRBV5-1 . CASSFGPDRWVGELFF
TRBJ2-2 TRBV20-1 TRBD2 CSARAVTSGGAAGELFF
TRBJ2-2 TRBV9 TRBD1 CASSKGGTGNTGELFF
TRBJ2-7 TRBV28 TRBD2 CASRLIGGNSYEQYF
TRBJ2-5 TRBV9 TRBD2 CASSSGLAGDYQETQYF